Following are 15 T cell receptor beta chains from one sample sequenced in a study of T-cell memory formation after mild COVID-19. TCRdb passed the 5' RACE reads through MiXCR, listing each CDR3 protein once. The sample records 250,000 to 300,000 distinct CDR3 sequences, 15% to 20% being singletons. Sequenced material: PBMCs or a T cell subset sorted from them (not recorded which). The receptors here all came from a man younger than 35 who had mild COVID-19 (a few samples of this study predate the infection). Cell type and time point are not known.

The gene calls are TRBV27 and TRBJ2-2; tentatively, D is TRBD2 (5 bases). There are 15 residues in the CDR3. The V gene's germline CDR1 is MNHEY and CDR2 SMNVEV (reference sequence). Trimming cost V 4 bases and J 5 bases, with 14 bases left between them. CDR3 amino acids: CASSYRFGGTGELFF. CDR3 sequence (DNA): TGTGCCAGCAGTTACCGGTTCGGAGGAACCGGGGAGCTGTTTTTT.

This chain uses TRBV4-3 with TRBJ2-1, with TRBD1 as a possible D gene (6 bases). The CDR3 length is 16 residues. Germline CDR1 LGHNA, CDR2 YSLEER. Between the trimmed V and J ends, which lost 0 bases and 3 bases, there was a span of 12 bases. CDR3 coding DNA: TGCGCCAGCAGCCAAGAGCGCATAGGGGGCTACAATGAGCAGTTCTTC. It encodes CASSQERIGGYNEQFF.

This clonotype was counted a few times. The chain recombines TRBV6-4 with TRBJ1-5; 11 bases are shared with TRBD1. Trimming removed 3 bases from V and 1 base from J; junction bases left unmatched: 14. CDR3 length: 20 residues. Germline CDR1 is MRHNA and CDR2 is SNTAGT. CDR3 loop: CASSEVAGTGGPKSNQPQHF. The CDR3, as DNA: TGTGCCAGCAGTGAAGTAGCCGGGACAGGGGGGCCGAAGAGCAATCAGCCCCAGCATTTT.

This rearrangement joins TRBV28 to TRBJ1-1; D not certain. The CDR3 loop spans 12 amino acids. Between the trimmed V and J ends, which lost 6 bases and 10 bases, there was a span of 15 bases. Germline CDR1 is MDHEN and CDR2 is SYDVKM. The CDR3 region has the DNA TGTGCCAGCAGACCGAGGGAGGCGCGAGCTTTCTTT. This translates into CASRPREARAFF.

The rearrangement uses TRBV9 and TRBJ2-3; D might be TRBD1 or TRBD2, each matching 5 bases. The CDR3 length is 14 residues. The ends were cut back, 5 bases at V and 1 base at J, with 11 bases in the middle. Germline lookup yields CDR1 SGDLS and CDR2 YYNGEE. DNA for the CDR3: TGTGCCAGCAGTGGGACCATACGCACAGATACGCAGTATTTT. Protein: CASSGTIRTDTQYF.

V usage is TRBV9 and J usage is TRBJ1-2, with TRBD1 matching over 8 bases. The CDR3 extends over 14 amino acids. J lost 6 bases, V lost 3 bases, and 7 bases had no gene match. Germline CDR1 SGDLS, CDR2 YYNGEE. Here the CDR3 DNA reads TGTGCCAGCAGCGGATCGGACAGGGTTAATGGCTACACCTTC. Its translation: CASSGSDRVNGYTF.

The gene calls are TRBV7-2 and TRBJ2-4, with D possibly TRBD1 on 5 matching bases. CDR3 length: 15 residues. V was cut by 3 bases and J by 0 bases, with 9 bases left in between. Germline V gene lookup returns CDR1 SGHTA and CDR2 FQGNSA. The CDR3 sequence is CASSFPGSAKNIQYF. The CDR3 nucleotides are TGTGCCAGCAGCTTCCCAGGGTCAGCCAAAAACATTCAGTACTTC.

The chain employs TRBV27 and TRBJ2-3, with D uncertain. The CDR3 is made up of 16 amino acids. Germline CDR1 MNHEY, CDR2 SMNVEV (reference sequence). V was pared by 6 bases and J by 1 base, with 17 bases between. CDR3 residues: CASSSHGVMGTDTQYF. The CDR3 DNA reads as TGTGCCAGCAGCTCACACGGAGTTATGGGCACAGATACGCAGTATTTT.

CDR3 amino acids: CSARTDHAATPQPQHF. CDR3 sequence (DNA): TGCAGTGCTAGGACGGATCATGCAGCGACTCCTCAGCCCCAGCATTTT. The chain couples TRBV20-1 to TRBJ1-5; D gene unclear. CDR3 length equals 16 residues. CDR1 and CDR2 (germline): DFQATT, SNEGSKA (reference sequence). V was clipped by 3 bases and J by 6 bases, with 21 bases between them.

In its sample, this clonotype was seen a few times. The V call is TRBV4-3, the J call TRBJ2-1; the D is unclear. V was clipped by 5 bases and J by 4 bases, with 15 bases between them. Germline V gene lookup returns CDR1 LGHNA and CDR2 YSLEER. This CDR3 spans 15 amino acids. In DNA, the CDR3 is TGCGCCAGCAGCATTCGGCTTGCGCAATACAATGAGCAGTTCTTC. Its translation: CASSIRLAQYNEQFF.

This clonotype has a count of ten or more. The rearrangement links TRBV12-3 or TRBV12-4 to TRBJ2-7, with TRBD1 matching 7 bases. This CDR3 contains 13 residues. Germline trimming cut 5 bases from V and 9 bases from J; bases unmatched to any gene: 10. CDR3 in amino acids: CASSTDRAQRQYV. The DNA for the CDR3 is TGTGCCAGCAGTACCGACAGGGCCCAACGGCAGTACGTC.

The table lists this clonotype with a few counts. The chain has TRBV16 and TRBJ1-3, with TRBD1 as a possible D gene (6 bases). Germline-derived CDR1 and CDR2 are KGHSY and FQNENV. V lost 4 bases, J lost 0 bases, and 10 bases lay in between. The CDR3 has 15 amino acids. As DNA, the CDR3 is TGTGCCAGCAGCCCACGGACAGTCTCTGGAAACACCATATATTTT. This sequence encodes CASSPRTVSGNTIYF.

The chain employs TRBV10-3 and TRBJ1-5, with a possible D match to TRBD1 (6 bases). The CDR3 sequence is 15 residues long. Germline-derived CDR1 and CDR2 are ENHRY and SYGVKD. V lost 0 bases to trimming and J lost 1 base, with 7 bases between them. CDR3 in amino acids: CAISESRGSNQPQHF. CDR3 DNA sequence: TGTGCCATCAGTGAGTCGAGGGGGAGCAATCAGCCCCAGCATTTT.

V is TRBV7-9 and J is TRBJ2-3; 8 bases are shared with TRBD2. This CDR3 comprises 16 residues. Per germline, CDR1 SEHNR and CDR2 FQNEAQ (reference sequence). Losses at the gene ends were 5 bases for V and 0 bases for J; bases not matched to a gene: 7. CDR3 loop: CASSPTGRGSTDTQYF. CDR3 DNA: TGTGCCAGCAGCCCTACCGGGAGGGGTAGCACAGATACGCAGTATTTT. The full variable domain, completed using reference TRBV7-9 and TRBJ2-3, is DTGVSQNPRHKITKRGQNVTFRCDPISEHNRLYWYRQTLGQGPEFLTYFQNEAQLEKSRLLSDRFSAERPKGSFSTLEIQRTEQGDSAMYLCASSPTGRGSTDTQYFGPGTRLTVL.

The chain combines TRBV12-3 or TRBV12-4 with TRBJ2-2; no reliable D call. Between the trimmed V and J ends, which lost 3 bases and 1 base, there was a span of 6 bases. The CDR3 loop spans 14 amino acids. The CDR3: CASSFTLNTGELFF. In nucleotides, the CDR3 is TGTGCCAGCAGTTTCACACTGAACACCGGGGAGCTGTTTTTT.